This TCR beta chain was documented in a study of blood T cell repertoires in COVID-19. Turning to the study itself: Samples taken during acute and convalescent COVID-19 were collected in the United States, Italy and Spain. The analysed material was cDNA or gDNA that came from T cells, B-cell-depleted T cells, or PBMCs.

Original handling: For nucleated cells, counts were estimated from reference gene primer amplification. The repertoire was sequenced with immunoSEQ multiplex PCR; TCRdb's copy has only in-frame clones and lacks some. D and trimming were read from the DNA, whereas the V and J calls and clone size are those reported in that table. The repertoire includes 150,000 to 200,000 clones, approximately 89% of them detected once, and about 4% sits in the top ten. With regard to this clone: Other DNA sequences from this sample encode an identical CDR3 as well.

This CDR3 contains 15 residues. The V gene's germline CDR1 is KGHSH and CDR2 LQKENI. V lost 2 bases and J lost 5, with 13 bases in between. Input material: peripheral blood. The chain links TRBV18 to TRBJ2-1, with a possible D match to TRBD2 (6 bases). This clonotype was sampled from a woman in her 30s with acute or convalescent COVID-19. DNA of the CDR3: TGTGCCAGCTCACCATCGGGAGTAAGGAACAATGAGCAGTTCTTC. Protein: CASSPSGVRNNEQFF.